Listed here are 14 T cell receptor beta chains from one sample, sequenced in a study of regulatory T cells in long-lasting Graves disease. Time point specified: newly diagnosed GD, antithyroid drugs for less than 3 months. Following extraction of RNA from PBMCs, that RNA was used to make the TCR library. iRepertoire HTBI primers and Arm-PCR of CDR3 regions built TCR beta libraries. TCRdb re-derived calls from the multiplex PCR reads in MiXCR, one entry per CDR3 protein. The profile covers 550,000 to 700,000 distinct CDR3 sequences, with roughly a sixth appearing a single time and about 12% taken by the ten largest. This sample was shared with a second study, whose subject was T cells in Graves' hyperthyroidism and ophthalmopathy.

This material consisted of peripheral blood mononuclear cells (PBMCs), taken at new diagnosis, from a patient treated with antithyroid drugs. The receptors derive from a man aged 18 to 30 with Graves disease.

This chain joins TRBV4-1 and TRBJ2-7; no definite D call. Germline V CDR1 and CDR2: MGHRA, YSYEKL. The germline V and J ends were trimmed by 1 base and 0 bases, with 10 bases remaining between them. This CDR3 has 15 residues. The CDR3 protein is CASSQASKSSYEQYF. As DNA, the CDR3 is TGCGCCAGCAGCCAAGCTTCTAAAAGCTCCTACGAGCAGTACTTC.

This clonotype was detected only a few times. The chain recombines TRBV20-1 with TRBJ2-1; D is possibly TRBD1 (5 bases). V was shortened by 3 bases and J by 8 bases, with 11 bases between the two germline ends. Germline V gene sequence: CDR1 DFQATT, CDR2 SNEGSKA (reference sequence). The CDR3 has 12 amino acids. In DNA form, the CDR3 reads TGCAGTGCTAGGGACAACGGCGATGAGCAGTTCTTC. This translates into CSARDNGDEQFF.

The J gene is TRBJ1-2, the V gene TRBV6-1, with 8 bases that match TRBD1. V lost 8 bases and J lost 5; bases outside the gene matches: 10. CDR3 length equals 14 residues. Per the germline V gene, CDR1 is MNHNS and CDR2 is SASEGT. CDR3 residues: CASRSGGARYGYTF. CDR3 sequence (DNA): TGTGCCAGCCGGTCAGGGGGCGCAAGGTATGGCTACACCTTC.

This clonotype was seen more than once but under ten times. The chain uses TRBV6-1 and TRBJ1-2; D unresolved. The CDR3 contains 13 residues. The V end was cut by 6 bases, the J end by 4 bases, with 12 bases between. Germline V gives CDR1 MNHNS, CDR2 SASEGT. CDR3 bases: TGTGCCAGCAGGGGCCCCTACCCCTATGGCTACACCTTC. This encodes CASRGPYPYGYTF.

V is TRBV5-6 and J is TRBJ2-7; 10 nucleotides line up with TRBD1. Germline CDR1 SGHDT, CDR2 YYEEEE. The V gene end was trimmed by 5 bases and the J gene end by 5 bases; junction bases not matched to a gene: 10. This CDR3 has 15 residues. The CDR3 spells CASSSDRGLFNEQYF. The CDR3 coding sequence is TGTGCCAGCAGTTCTGACAGGGGGCTTTTTAACGAGCAGTACTTC.

The V call is TRBV20-1, the J call TRBJ2-1, with a possible D match to TRBD1 (6 bases). V lost 0 bases and J 3 bases, leaving 18 bases between the germline ends. This CDR3 spans 17 amino acids. CDR1 DFQATT and CDR2 SNEGSKA come from the germline V gene (reference sequence). The CDR3 DNA sequence: TGCAGTGCTAGAGATCGGCAGGCAGGGGCTCTCTACAATGAGCAGTTCTTC. It specifies CSARDRQAGALYNEQFF.

In this sample, this clonotype turned up many times. The V call is TRBV18, the J call TRBJ2-3; 7 nucleotides line up with TRBD1. In germline, CDR1 is KGHSH, CDR2 LQKENI. The CDR3 is 15 residues long. Losses at the gene ends were 3 bases for V and 0 bases for J; bases not matched to a gene: 3. The CDR3 loop reads CASSPPGQSTDTQYF. The CDR3 DNA reads TGTGCCAGCTCACCCCCGGGACAGAGCACAGATACGCAGTATTTT.

V and J are TRBV7-3 and TRBJ2-2; 12 bases line up with TRBD2. CDR3 length: 17 amino acids. Unmatched junction bases numbered 5, after V lost 2 bases and J lost 4 bases. Germline V gene sequence: CDR1 SGHTA, CDR2 FQGTGA. The CDR3 protein is CASSLRTSGKGTGELFF. The CDR3 DNA is TGTGCCAGCAGCTTACGGACTAGCGGGAAGGGCACCGGGGAGCTGTTTTTT.

This clonotype has a count of ten or more. The chain carries TRBV7-3 and TRBJ2-3; D gene ambiguous. Trimming shortened V by 3 bases and J by 1 base, and 11 bases separated the two germline ends. The CDR3 consists of 15 residues. Germline loops: CDR1 SGHTA, CDR2 FQGTGA. The CDR3 loop reads CASSFLGEGTDTQYF. CDR3 sequence (DNA): TGTGCCAGCAGCTTCCTAGGCGAGGGCACAGATACGCAGTATTTT.

V and J are TRBV19 and TRBJ2-1; perhaps D is TRBD1 or TRBD2 (6 bases each). V lost 5 bases, J lost 4 bases, and 18 bases lay in between. The V gene's germline CDR1 is LNHDA and CDR2 SQIVND (reference sequence). This CDR3 comprises 16 residues. The DNA for the CDR3 is TGTGCCAGTAGTTGGTCAGGGGAGGCTTTGTACAATGAGCAGTTCTTC. Translating it yields CASSWSGEALYNEQFF.

Only a few counts were recorded for this clonotype. This rearrangement joins TRBV7-3 to TRBJ1-2, with 7 bases identical to TRBD1. In germline, CDR1 is SGHTA, CDR2 FQGTGA. The CDR3 runs to 15 residues. Unmatched junction bases numbered 7, after V lost 5 bases and J lost 1 base. DNA for the CDR3: TGTGCCAGCAGCGAAACAGGGGCCTTTAACTATGGCTACACCTTC. Translating gives CASSETGAFNYGYTF.

This clonotype occurred a few times. V usage is TRBV7-9 and J usage is TRBJ1-3; 11 nucleotides align to TRBD1. CDR1 SEHNR and CDR2 FQNEAQ come from the germline V gene (reference sequence). The CDR3 is 15 amino acids. The trim removed 5 bases at V and 2 bases at J, leaving 2 bases unmatched. The CDR3 loop is CASSPDRGPGNTIYF. The CDR3 region has the DNA TGTGCCAGCAGCCCGGACAGGGGGCCTGGAAACACCATATATTTT.

This clonotype was picked up many times. This chain links TRBV28 with TRBJ1-1; 9 positions match TRBD1. Trimming at V came to 6 bases and at J to 5 bases, leaving 7 bases not matched to a gene. Per the germline V gene, CDR1 is MDHEN and CDR2 is SYDVKM. The CDR3 has 14 residues. Here the CDR3 reads CASSYRGLGTEAFF. CDR3 bases: TGTGCCAGCAGCTACAGGGGGCTGGGAACTGAAGCTTTCTTT.

This clonotype has at least ten counts. This sequence joins TRBV10-3 and TRBJ2-5; 11 nucleotides line up with TRBD2. This CDR3 spans 18 amino acids. Unmatched junction bases numbered 9, after V lost 0 bases and J lost 3 bases. Germline CDR1 reads ENHRY; CDR2 reads SYGVKD. The CDR3 nucleotides are TGTGCCATCAGTGAGTCGACCGGGACTAGCGGAGGGAAAGAGACCCAGTACTTC. This sequence encodes CAISESTGTSGGKETQYF.